A selection of T cell receptor beta chains follows, all from one sample in a study of T cell repertoires in cytomegalovirus infection. TCRdb fed the reads into MiXCR, producing one record per CDR3 protein. The sample includes 160,000 or so distinct CDR3 sequences, less than 25% seen only once; the top ten take around a quarter. No cognate antigen is known for these TCRs. The sample here was CD8+ T cells from cultured PBMCs, taken from culture after CMV antigen stimulation. These receptors originate from a human donor in good health (CMV status not recorded). Some clones in this sample may be carry-over from other donors' samples. The CDR3 runs from the conserved cysteine through the conserved F or W. Fields, in order: J gene, D gene, V gene, clone size, CDR3 protein, CDR3 DNA. A D gene is named only where the DNA matches it firmly. Where a row states a size, it is once, few, many or the class of an expanded clone; other rows omit it.

TRBJ2-3 NA TRBV12-3/TRBV12-4 few CANQNPLEDTSTDTQYF TGTGCCAACCAGAACCCCTTGGAGGACACTAGCACAGATACGCAGTATTTT
TRBJ1-4 NA TRBV4-3 NA CASSQGPRNEKLFF TGCGCCAGCAGCCAAGGGCCGCGTAATGAAAAACTGTTTTTT
TRBJ2-5 TRBD2 TRBV27 NA CASSRTSGAPQETQYF TGTGCCAGCAGTCGGACTAGCGGGGCCCCCCAAGAGACCCAGTACTTC
TRBJ2-1 NA TRBV5-6 few CASSLLIQQNYNEQFF TGTGCCAGCAGCTTGCTGATTCAGCAGAACTACAATGAGCAGTTCTTC
TRBJ2-7 NA TRBV7-6 few CASSWGSGEQYF TGTGCCAGCAGCTGGGGGTCAGGAGAGCAGTACTTC
TRBJ1-1 TRBD1 TRBV7-2 few CASSLDRYDTEAFF TGTGCCAGCAGCTTGGACAGGTACGACACTGAAGCTTTCTTT
TRBJ2-3 NA TRBV2 many CASSPGRHDTQYF TGTGCCAGCAGTCCTGGACGCCACGATACGCAGTATTTT
TRBJ2-3 TRBD1 TRBV29-1 few CSVEDQAGGLTDTQYF TGCAGCGTTGAAGATCAGGCAGGGGGCCTCACAGATACGCAGTATTTT
TRBJ2-7 TRBD1 TRBV7-6 few CASSFGQGRWYEQYF TGTGCCAGCAGCTTCGGACAGGGGAGGTGGTACGAGCAGTACTTC
TRBJ1-1 NA TRBV12-3/TRBV12-4 few CASSLIGQALEAFF TGTGCCAGCAGTTTGATAGGGCAGGCACTGGAAGCTTTCTTT
TRBJ1-4 NA TRBV29-1 NA CSVKQRDPNEKLFF TGCAGCGTCAAACAGCGGGACCCTAATGAAAAACTGTTTTTT
TRBJ2-5 NA TRBV5-1 few CASSLRSAGTYQETQYF TGCGCCAGCAGCTTGAGGTCCGCAGGGACATACCAAGAGACCCAGTACTTC
TRBJ2-3 TRBD1 TRBV15 NA CAIKTGAVLTDTQYF TGTGCCATAAAGACAGGGGCTGTACTAACAGATACGCAGTATTTT
TRBJ1-5 NA TRBV25-1 few CASSGNRAGNQPQHF TGTGCCAGCAGTGGGAATAGGGCAGGGAATCAGCCCCAGCATTTT
TRBJ1-2 NA TRBV7-8 NA CASSLAGVEDYGYTF TGTGCCAGCAGCTTAGCAGGGGTGGAAGACTATGGCTACACCTTC
TRBJ1-2 NA TRBV29-1 NA CSVPIVNYGYTF TGCAGCGTTCCCATAGTTAACTATGGCTACACCTTC
TRBJ1-1 NA TRBV12-3/TRBV12-4 NA CASSLGPLTGNTEAFF TGTGCCAGCAGTTTAGGACCTCTAACGGGTAACACTGAAGCTTTCTTT
TRBJ2-3 NA TRBV9 NA CASSDQGLEDTQYF TGTGCCAGCAGCGATCAGGGACTCGAGGATACGCAGTATTTT
TRBJ1-4 NA TRBV7-9 NA CASPGPVQGGEKLFF TGTGCCAGCCCCGGGCCGGTCCAGGGAGGTGAAAAACTGTTTTTT
TRBJ2-7 TRBD2 TRBV19 NA CASSGYRDYLTYEQYF TGTGCCAGTAGTGGGTACCGGGACTACCTTACCTACGAGCAGTACTTC
TRBJ1-1 NA TRBV7-8 NA CASSLSRGSIGVEAFF TGTGCCAGCAGCTTAAGCCGGGGCTCGATAGGTGTTGAAGCTTTCTTT
TRBJ2-7 TRBD1 TRBV7-2 many CASTQQGANRYEQYF TGTGCCAGCACCCAACAGGGGGCAAATCGCTACGAGCAGTACTTC
TRBJ1-2 NA TRBV7-9 NA CASSLAPETYGYTF TGTGCCAGCAGCTTAGCGCCGGAGACTTATGGCTACACCTTC
TRBJ2-5 NA TRBV10-3 few CAIGEVPETQYF TGTGCCATCGGGGAGGTTCCGGAGACCCAGTACTTC
TRBJ2-3 NA TRBV4-1 NA CASSPLLGREIDTQYF TGCGCCAGCAGCCCCCTTTTGGGCCGGGAAATTGATACGCAGTATTTT
TRBJ2-1 NA TRBV5-4 NA CASSLVQGLEQFF TGTGCCAGCAGCTTGGTGCAGGGTTTGGAGCAGTTCTTC
TRBJ2-7 TRBD1 TRBV7-4 few CASSLLDRGRNEQYF TGTGCCAGCAGCCTCTTGGACAGGGGGCGCAACGAGCAGTACTTC
TRBJ1-2 NA TRBV6-1 NA CASSEGTVYGYTF TGTGCCAGCAGTGAAGGGACAGTCTATGGCTACACCTTC
TRBJ2-7 TRBD1 TRBV7-9 few CASSLAAGGVYEQYF TGTGCCAGCAGCTTAGCTGCAGGGGGCGTCTACGAGCAGTACTTC
TRBJ2-7 NA TRBV5-6 NA CASSYIGAVYEQYF TGTGCCAGCAGCTATATAGGGGCTGTCTACGAGCAGTACTTC
TRBJ2-7 NA TRBV11-2 few CASSSSGTGTYEQYF TGTGCCAGCAGCTCCTCTGGGACGGGAACCTACGAGCAGTACTTC
TRBJ2-1 TRBD1 TRBV7-6 few CASSYLTGEVNNEQFF TGTGCCAGCAGCTACCTCACAGGGGAAGTAAACAATGAGCAGTTCTTC
TRBJ2-1 TRBD2 TRBV6-2/TRBV6-3 few CASSHGTSGDNEQFF TGTGCCAGCAGCCATGGGACTAGCGGGGACAATGAGCAGTTCTTC
TRBJ1-1 NA TRBV7-6 few CASSFDLGPPNTEAFF TGTGCCAGCAGCTTTGACCTAGGGCCGCCGAACACTGAAGCTTTCTTT
TRBJ2-7 NA TRBV15 few CATSSHGGAYEQYF TGTGCCACCAGCAGCCACGGAGGGGCGTACGAGCAGTACTTC
TRBJ2-7 TRBD2 TRBV7-8 few CASSFGTSSEQYF TGTGCCAGCAGCTTCGGGACTAGCTCCGAGCAGTACTTC
TRBJ1-3 TRBD1 TRBV20-1 many CSARDLQGDDSGNTIYF TGCAGTGCTAGAGATCTACAGGGGGATGACTCTGGAAACACCATATATTTT
TRBJ2-7 NA TRBV7-9 few CASRIGLGEQYF TGTGCCAGCAGAATAGGTTTGGGAGAGCAGTACTTC
TRBJ2-2 NA TRBV12-3/TRBV12-4 few CASSLSGPGELFF TGTGCCAGCAGTTTGTCGGGGCCCGGGGAGCTGTTTTTT
TRBJ2-5 TRBD1 TRBV6-5 few CASSTGQGVETQYF TGTGCCAGCTCCACGGGGCAGGGGGTAGAGACCCAGTACTTC
TRBJ2-3 NA TRBV5-6 NA CASSFEDTQYF TGTGCCAGCAGCTTCGAGGATACGCAGTATTTT
TRBJ2-7 TRBD1 TRBV4-3 few CASSQVRDSPYEQYF TGCGCCAGCAGCCAGGTCCGGGACAGCCCCTACGAGCAGTACTTC
TRBJ2-1 TRBD1 TRBV30 few CAWKAGDRDYNEQFF TGTGCCTGGAAAGCAGGGGACAGAGATTACAATGAGCAGTTCTTC
TRBJ2-5 TRBD1 TRBV6-6 few CASPGQGKQETQYF TGTGCCAGCCCTGGACAGGGGAAGCAAGAGACCCAGTACTTC
TRBJ1-5 TRBD1 TRBV12-3/TRBV12-4 few CASSSQGYGPQHF TGTGCCAGCAGTTCACAGGGGTATGGGCCCCAGCATTTT
TRBJ1-2 NA TRBV2 NA CASSGKQVYGYTF TGTGCCAGCAGTGGTAAACAGGTCTATGGCTACACCTTC
TRBJ2-4 NA TRBV4-1 NA CASSQDVRDTSVDRRNIQYF TGCGCCAGCAGCCAAGATGTAAGGGACACGTCAGTAGATAGGAGGAACATTCAGTACTTC
TRBJ2-1 TRBD1 TRBV6-5 many CASSSDRGHVDEQFF TGTGCCAGCAGTTCAGACAGGGGGCACGTCGATGAGCAGTTCTTC
TRBJ1-1 NA TRBV7-9 NA CASSSHANTEAFF TGTGCCAGCAGCTCCCATGCGAACACTGAAGCTTTCTTT
TRBJ1-1 NA TRBV6-2/TRBV6-3 few CASTLGGLGNTEAFF TGTGCCAGCACCCTAGGGGGACTCGGGAACACTGAAGCTTTCTTT
TRBJ2-7 NA TRBV7-9 NA CASSSPSWETYEQYF TGTGCCAGCAGCTCACCTAGCTGGGAAACCTACGAGCAGTACTTC
TRBJ1-3 NA TRBV7-8 NA CASSRGPSSGNTIYF TGTGCCAGCAGTCGCGGACCGAGCTCTGGAAACACCATATATTTT
TRBJ2-1 NA TRBV28 NA CASSFRGSSYNEQFF TGTGCCAGCAGTTTCCGAGGGAGCTCCTACAATGAGCAGTTCTTC
TRBJ1-1 NA TRBV4-1 few CASSPLEGATEAFF TGCGCCAGCAGCCCTTTAGAAGGGGCCACTGAAGCTTTCTTT
TRBJ2-1 TRBD2 TRBV27 NA CATTTSGGAAYNEQFF TGTGCCACTACTACTAGCGGGGGGGCGGCGTACAATGAGCAGTTCTTC